This T cell receptor beta chain was obtained from a study of beta chain features in type 1 diabetes. The overall study: Cell yields, gender and age were similar in healthy donors and patients. Sorted cells, approximately 110 million in number, were examined across all samples. The study, taken as a whole, reports: In all four CD4+ subsets, TCRB CDR3 length was significantly, moderately reduced in type 1 diabetes. Patients' naive, central memory and Treg TCRB repertoires seemed closer to one another than those of healthy donors.

Reverse transcribing all isolated RNA meant expressed TCRB transcripts were sequenced. Reads from naive, central memory and regulatory T cell samples averaged around 3.6 million. Method: immunoSEQ multiplex PCR; TCRdb's copy keeps in-frame clones and lacks some. The profile covers approximately 730,000 clones, with over 10% appearing a single time and approximately 0.022% taken by the ten largest. V dropped 5 bases and J dropped 4; count of bases not matched to a gene: 5. The CDR3 runs to 15 residues. CDR1 and CDR2 from the germline V gene are SGHAT and FQNNGV. About this clone: What it binds is unknown.

The rearrangement links TRBV11-2 to TRBJ1-2; 12 nucleotides align to TRBD1. Sequencing used naive CD4+ T cells from blood. The sequence came from a man younger than 35 with type 1 diabetes. The CDR3 DNA reads TGTGCCAGCAGCCCGGGGACAGGGGGCGGCTATGGCTACACCTTC. This sequence encodes CASSPGTGGGYGYTF.